This T cell receptor beta chain was identified during a study of blood T cell repertoires in COVID-19. Repertoires were generated with immunoSEQ multiplex PCR, while TCRdb's copy carries only in-frame clones and drops some. The data hold roughly 150,000 clones, with 80% to 85% observed a single time. CDR1 LGHDT and CDR2 YNNKEL come from the germline V gene (reference sequence). Trimming cost V 4 bases and J 7 bases; bases outside gene matches: 7. The CDR3 runs to 15 residues. The rearrangement joins TRBV3-1 (or the pseudogene TRBV3-2) to TRBJ2-1; 10 positions match TRBD2. Sequencing was carried out using peripheral blood. This receptor was taken from a man in his sixties or seventies with active or convalescent COVID-19. CDR3 coding DNA: TGTGCCAGCAGCCTGGCTAGCGGGAGCAGGAATGAGCAGTTCTTC. Encoded protein: CASSLASGSRNEQFF.